This paragraph reports one T cell receptor beta chain. This sample is drawn from a study of shared clonotypes between healthy human individuals. Naive CD8 cells were CD45RO-negative, positively selected for CCR7, excluding terminally differentiated effector memory CD45RA+ cells. Germline values: CDR1 MNHEY, CDR2 SMNVEV (reference sequence). The CDR3 is 14 amino acids. V was pared by 3 bases and J by 5 bases, with 13 bases between. The repertoire was sequenced with immunoSEQ multiplex PCR; TCRdb's copy has only in-frame clones and lacks some. The sample lists hundreds of thousands of clones, approximately 95% occurring once.

Sequencing input: naive CD8+ T cells sorted from blood. The source of this sequence is a woman in her thirties in good health. The chain uses TRBV27 and TRBJ2-5, with a possible D match to TRBD1 (6 bases). As DNA, the CDR3 is TGTGCCAGCAGTTTTGTGGGCAGGGGCGAGACCCAGTACTTC. Its protein product is CASSFVGRGETQYF.